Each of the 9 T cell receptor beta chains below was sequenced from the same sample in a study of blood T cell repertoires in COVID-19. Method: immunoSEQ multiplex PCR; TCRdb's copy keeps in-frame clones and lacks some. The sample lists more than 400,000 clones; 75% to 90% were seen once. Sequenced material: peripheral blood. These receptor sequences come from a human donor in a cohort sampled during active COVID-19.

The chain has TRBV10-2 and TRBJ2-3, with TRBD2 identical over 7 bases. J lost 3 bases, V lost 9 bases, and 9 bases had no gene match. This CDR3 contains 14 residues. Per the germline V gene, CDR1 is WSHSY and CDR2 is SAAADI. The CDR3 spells CASGLDRRTDTQYF. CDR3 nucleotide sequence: TGCGCCAGTGGACTAGACCGGAGGACAGATACGCAGTATTTT.

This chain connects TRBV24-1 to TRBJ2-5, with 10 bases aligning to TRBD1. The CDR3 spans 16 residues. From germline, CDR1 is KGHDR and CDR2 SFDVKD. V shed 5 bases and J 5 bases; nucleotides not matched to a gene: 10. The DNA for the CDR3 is TGTGCCACCAGTGCGGGGGACAGGGGTGTGGGGGAGACCCAGTACTTC. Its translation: CATSAGDRGVGETQYF.

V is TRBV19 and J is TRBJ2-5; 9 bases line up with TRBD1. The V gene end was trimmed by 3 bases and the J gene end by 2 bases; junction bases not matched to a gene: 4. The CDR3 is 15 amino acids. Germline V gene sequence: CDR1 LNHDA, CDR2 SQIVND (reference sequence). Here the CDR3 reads CASSIEDRGQETQYF. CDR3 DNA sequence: TGTGCCAGTAGTATCGAAGACAGGGGGCAAGAGACCCAGTACTTC.

CDR3 sequence: CASSLLGRHRTDTQYF. Here the CDR3 DNA reads TGTGCCAGCAGTTTGCTGGGGCGGCATCGCACAGATACGCAGTATTTT. The chain joins TRBV27 to TRBJ2-3; TRBD1 might be the D (5 bases). Germline V CDR1 and CDR2: MNHEY, SMNVEV (reference sequence). The CDR3 sequence is 16 residues long. V was clipped by 3 bases and J by 1 base, with 14 bases between them.

This CDR3 is CAWTFTDTQYF. CDR3 sequence (DNA): TGTGCCTGGACGTTCACAGATACGCAGTATTTT. The J gene is TRBJ2-3, the V gene TRBV30; D remains ambiguous. The V and J ends lost 4 bases and 2 bases respectively, with 4 bases between them. This CDR3 is built from 11 residues. Per germline, CDR1 GTSNPN and CDR2 SVGIG (reference sequence).

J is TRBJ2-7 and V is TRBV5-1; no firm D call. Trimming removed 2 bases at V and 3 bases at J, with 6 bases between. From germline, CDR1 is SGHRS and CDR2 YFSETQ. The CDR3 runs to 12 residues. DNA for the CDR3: TGCGCCAGCAGCTTTGGCAGCTACGAGCAGTACTTC. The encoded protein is CASSFGSYEQYF.

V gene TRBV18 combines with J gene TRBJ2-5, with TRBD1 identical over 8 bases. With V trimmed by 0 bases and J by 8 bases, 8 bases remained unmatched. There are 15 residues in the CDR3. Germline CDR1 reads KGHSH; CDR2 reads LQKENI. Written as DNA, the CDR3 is TGTGCCAGCTCACCACCGTCGGCAGGGGGCGGTACCCAGTACTTC. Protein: CASSPPSAGGGTQYF.

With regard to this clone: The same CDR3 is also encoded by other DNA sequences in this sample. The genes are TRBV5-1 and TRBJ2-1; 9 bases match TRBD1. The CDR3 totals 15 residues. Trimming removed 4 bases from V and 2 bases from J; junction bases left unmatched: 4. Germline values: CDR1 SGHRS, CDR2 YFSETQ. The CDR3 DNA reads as TGCGCCAGCAGCCCCGGACAGGGGACCTACAATGAGCAGTTCTTC. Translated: CASSPGQGTYNEQFF.

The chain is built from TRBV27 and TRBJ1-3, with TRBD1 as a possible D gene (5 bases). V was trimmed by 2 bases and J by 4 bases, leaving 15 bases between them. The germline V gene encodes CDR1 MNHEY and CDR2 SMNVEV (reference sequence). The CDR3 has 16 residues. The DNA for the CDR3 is TGTGCCAGCAGTTTACAGGCAGGGTCTCTGGGAAACACCATATATTTT. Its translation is CASSLQAGSLGNTIYF.